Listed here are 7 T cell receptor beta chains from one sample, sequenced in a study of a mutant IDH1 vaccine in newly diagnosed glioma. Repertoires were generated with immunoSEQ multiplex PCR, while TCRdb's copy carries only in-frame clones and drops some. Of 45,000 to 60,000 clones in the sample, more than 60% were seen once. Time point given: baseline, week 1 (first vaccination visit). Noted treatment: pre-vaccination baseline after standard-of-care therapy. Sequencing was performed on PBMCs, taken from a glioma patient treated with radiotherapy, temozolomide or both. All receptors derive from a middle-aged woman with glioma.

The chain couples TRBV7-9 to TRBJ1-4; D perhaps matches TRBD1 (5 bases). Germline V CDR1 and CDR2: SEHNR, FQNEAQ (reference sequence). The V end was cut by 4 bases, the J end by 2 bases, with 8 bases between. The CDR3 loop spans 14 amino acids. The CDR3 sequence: CASSSWGTNEKLFF. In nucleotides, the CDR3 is TGTGCCAGCAGCTCGTGGGGGACTAATGAAAAACTGTTTTTT.

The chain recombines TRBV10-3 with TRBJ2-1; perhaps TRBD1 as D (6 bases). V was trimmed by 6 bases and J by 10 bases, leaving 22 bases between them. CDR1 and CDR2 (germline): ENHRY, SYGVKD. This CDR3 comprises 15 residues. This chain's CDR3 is CAIRTDSVLRLEQFF. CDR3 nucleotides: TGTGCCATCAGAACGGACAGCGTACTTAGATTGGAGCAGTTCTTC.

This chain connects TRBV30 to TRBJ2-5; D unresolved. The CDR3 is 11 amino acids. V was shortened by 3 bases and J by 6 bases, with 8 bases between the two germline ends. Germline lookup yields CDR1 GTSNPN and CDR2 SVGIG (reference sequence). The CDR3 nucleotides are TGTGCCTGGAGCTACTCTCAGACCCAGTACTTC. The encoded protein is CAWSYSQTQYF.

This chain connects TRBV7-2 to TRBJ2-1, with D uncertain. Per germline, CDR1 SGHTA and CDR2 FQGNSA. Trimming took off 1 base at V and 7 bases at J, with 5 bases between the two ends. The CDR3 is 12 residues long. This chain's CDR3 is CASSLGWNEQFF. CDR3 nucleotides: TGTGCCAGCAGCTTAGGCTGGAATGAGCAGTTCTTC.

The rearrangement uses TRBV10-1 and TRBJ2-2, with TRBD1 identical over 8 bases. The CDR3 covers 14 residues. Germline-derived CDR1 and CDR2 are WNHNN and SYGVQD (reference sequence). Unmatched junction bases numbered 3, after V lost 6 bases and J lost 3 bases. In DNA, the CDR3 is TGCGCCAGCAGGTCGGGACAGGACACCGGGGAGCTGTTTTTT. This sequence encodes CASRSGQDTGELFF.

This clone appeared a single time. CDR3 DNA: TGTGCCAGCAGTTTAGGGGCAACCTACGAGCAGTACTTC. Its protein product is CASSLGATYEQYF. The rearrangement joins TRBV27 to TRBJ2-7, with D possibly TRBD1 on 5 matching bases. In germline, CDR1 is MNHEY, CDR2 SMNVEV (reference sequence). CDR3 size: 13 residues. The germline V and J ends were trimmed by 2 bases and 2 bases, with 7 bases remaining between them.

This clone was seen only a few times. CDR3 coding DNA: TGTGCCTGGAACGGGGCCGAAAATGAAAAACTGTTTTTT. Translated, it gives CAWNGAENEKLFF. The chain combines TRBV30 with TRBJ1-4, with D tentatively TRBD1 (5 bases). Per the germline V gene, CDR1 is GTSNPN and CDR2 is SVGIG (reference sequence). The CDR3 runs to 13 residues. Trimming removed 4 bases at V and 5 bases at J, with 11 bases between.